One and the same sample provided the 9 T cell receptor beta chains below, sequenced in a study of blood T cell repertoires in COVID-19. This table comes from immunoSEQ multiplex PCR, and its TCRdb copy is limited to in-frame clones, with some not included. Counted here are roughly 240,000 clones, 86% occurring once; the ten biggest clones make up 3.6%. Sequencing input: peripheral blood. These receptors were collected from a man aged 18-30 years with active or convalescent COVID-19.

J is TRBJ2-5 and V is TRBV19; the D is unclear. V was pared by 4 bases and J by 1 base, with 7 bases between. The CDR3 covers 13 residues. The V gene's germline CDR1 is LNHDA and CDR2 SQIVND (reference sequence). The CDR3: CASSTYIQETQYF. The DNA for the CDR3 is TGTGCCAGTAGTACGTATATCCAAGAGACCCAGTACTTC.

The gene calls are TRBV5-1 and TRBJ2-1; TRBD1 is a possible D gene (7 bases). Trimming cost V 4 bases and J 7 bases, with 15 bases left between them. The CDR3 totals 14 residues. Germline values: CDR1 SGHRS, CDR2 YFSETQ. CDR3 in DNA: TGCGCCAGCAGCCCCCTGGCAGGGGGGAATGAGCAGTTCTTC. Amino acids: CASSPLAGGNEQFF.

The V gene is TRBV7-9, the J gene TRBJ2-1; tentatively, D is TRBD2 (6 bases). Per the germline V gene, CDR1 is SEHNR and CDR2 is FQNEAQ (reference sequence). This CDR3 region has 14 residues. With 6 bases removed from V and 5 bases from J, the gap between germline ends came to 14 bases. CDR3 loop: CASRGGLDNNEQFF. The CDR3 bases are TGTGCCAGCAGGGGGGGACTGGACAACAATGAGCAGTTCTTC.

The rearrangement links TRBV28 to TRBJ1-5; TRBD1 aligns across 10 bases. Unmatched junction bases numbered 8, after V lost 6 bases and J lost 3 bases. Germline-derived CDR1 and CDR2 are MDHEN and SYDVKM. The CDR3 sequence is 16 residues long. In DNA, the CDR3 is TGTGCCAGCAGAACGGAGGGACAGGGGCTCAATCAGCCCCAGCATTTT. It yields the protein CASRTEGQGLNQPQHF.

The V call is TRBV25-1, the J call TRBJ2-2; TRBD2 is a possible D gene (5 bases). Trimming took off 6 bases at V and 6 bases at J, with 11 bases between the two ends. From germline, CDR1 is MGHDK and CDR2 SYGVNS. The CDR3 has 13 amino acids. The CDR3 loop is CASRLVGSGELFF. DNA for the CDR3: TGTGCCAGCAGACTAGTCGGGTCCGGGGAGCTGTTTTTT.

CDR3 amino acids: CATSDSDRVETQYF. CDR3 DNA sequence: TGTGCCACCAGTGACTCCGACCGGGTAGAGACCCAGTACTTC. The V gene is TRBV24-1, the J gene TRBJ2-5; D is unclear. The CDR3 loop spans 14 amino acids. The V and J ends lost 4 bases and 4 bases respectively, with 12 bases between them. Germline V lookup: CDR1 KGHDR, CDR2 SFDVKD.

This chain connects TRBV6-5 to TRBJ2-3; 7 nucleotides align to TRBD1. Losses at the gene ends were 6 bases for V and 5 bases for J; bases not matched to a gene: 11. Per germline, CDR1 MNHEY and CDR2 SVGAGI. CDR3 length equals 15 residues. As DNA, the CDR3 is TGTGCCAGCAGGTCAACAAGGGGGCATATAGATACGCAGTATTTT. This codes for CASRSTRGHIDTQYF.

V and J are TRBV19 and TRBJ2-5, with D perhaps matching TRBD1 (6 bases). Trimming took 4 bases from V and 4 from J, leaving 7 bases between them. This CDR3 comprises 12 residues. Looked up from germline, CDR1 is LNHDA and CDR2 is SQIVND (reference sequence). The CDR3 here is CASSRGRETQYF. The CDR3 DNA follows: TGTGCCAGTAGTAGGGGGCGAGAGACCCAGTACTTC.

The chain employs TRBV4-1 and TRBJ2-7; 7 bases fit TRBD2. V trimming: 4 bases; J trimming: 4 bases; junction bases outside the gene matches: 13. The CDR3 is 16 residues long. Germline CDR1 is MGHRA and CDR2 is YSYEKL. The DNA for the CDR3 is TGCGCCAGCAGCCCTCCGGGACTAAGGGATCTGTACGAGCAGTACTTC. This encodes CASSPPGLRDLYEQYF.